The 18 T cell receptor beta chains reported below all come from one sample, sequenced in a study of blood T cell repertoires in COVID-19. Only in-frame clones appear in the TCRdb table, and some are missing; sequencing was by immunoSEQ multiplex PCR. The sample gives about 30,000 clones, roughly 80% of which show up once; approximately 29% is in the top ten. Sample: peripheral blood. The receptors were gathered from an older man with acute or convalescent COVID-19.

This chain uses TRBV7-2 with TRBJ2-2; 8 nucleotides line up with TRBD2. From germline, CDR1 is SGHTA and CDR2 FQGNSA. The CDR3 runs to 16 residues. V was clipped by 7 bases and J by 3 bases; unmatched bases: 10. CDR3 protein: CASKLNAGGYTGELFF. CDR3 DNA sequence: TGTGCCAGCAAGCTTAATGCGGGAGGCTACACCGGGGAGCTGTTTTTT. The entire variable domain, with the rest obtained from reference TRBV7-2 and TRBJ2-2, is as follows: GAGVSQSPSNKVTEKGKDVELRCDPISGHTALYWYRQSLGQGLEFLIYFQGNSAPDKSGLPSDRFSAERTGGSVSTLTIQRTQQEDSAVYLCASKLNAGGYTGELFFGEGSRLTVL.

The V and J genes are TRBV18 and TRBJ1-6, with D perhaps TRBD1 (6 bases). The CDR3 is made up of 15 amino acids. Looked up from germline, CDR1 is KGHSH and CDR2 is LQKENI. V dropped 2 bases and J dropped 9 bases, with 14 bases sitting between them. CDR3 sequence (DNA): TGTGCCAGCTCACCAGACGGGGGGCTGGGTTCACCCCTCCACTTT. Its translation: CASSPDGGLGSPLHF.

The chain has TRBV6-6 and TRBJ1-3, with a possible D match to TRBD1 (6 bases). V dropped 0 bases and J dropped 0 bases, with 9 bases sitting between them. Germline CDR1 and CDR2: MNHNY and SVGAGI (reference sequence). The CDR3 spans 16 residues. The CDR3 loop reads CASSYSTGRSGNTIYF. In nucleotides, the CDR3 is TGTGCCAGCAGTTACTCAACAGGGCGCTCTGGAAACACCATATATTTT.

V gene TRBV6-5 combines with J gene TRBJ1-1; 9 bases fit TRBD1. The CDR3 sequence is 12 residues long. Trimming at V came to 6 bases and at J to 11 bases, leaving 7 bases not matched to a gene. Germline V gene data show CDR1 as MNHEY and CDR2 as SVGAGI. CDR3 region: CASRSLQGAAFF. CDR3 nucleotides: TGTGCCAGCAGATCACTACAGGGGGCTGCTTTCTTT.

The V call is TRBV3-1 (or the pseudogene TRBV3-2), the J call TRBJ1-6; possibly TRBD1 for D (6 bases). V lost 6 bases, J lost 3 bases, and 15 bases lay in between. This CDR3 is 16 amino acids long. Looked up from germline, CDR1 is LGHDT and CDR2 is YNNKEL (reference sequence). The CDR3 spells CASRLIGGRYNSPLHF. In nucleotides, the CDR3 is TGTGCCAGCAGACTTATAGGGGGACGCTATAATTCACCCCTCCACTTT.

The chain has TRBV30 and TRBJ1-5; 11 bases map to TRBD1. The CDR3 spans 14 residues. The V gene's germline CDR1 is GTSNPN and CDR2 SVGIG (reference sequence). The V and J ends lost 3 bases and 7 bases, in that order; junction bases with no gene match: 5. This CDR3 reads CAWSQGTGGQPQHF. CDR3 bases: TGTGCCTGGAGCCAGGGGACAGGGGGACAGCCCCAGCATTTT.

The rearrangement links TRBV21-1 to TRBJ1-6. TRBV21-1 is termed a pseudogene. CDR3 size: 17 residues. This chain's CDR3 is CASSRGRCRSYNSPLHF. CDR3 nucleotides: TGTGCCAGCAGCCGGGGGAGGTGTCGCTCCTATAATTCACCCCTCCACTTT.

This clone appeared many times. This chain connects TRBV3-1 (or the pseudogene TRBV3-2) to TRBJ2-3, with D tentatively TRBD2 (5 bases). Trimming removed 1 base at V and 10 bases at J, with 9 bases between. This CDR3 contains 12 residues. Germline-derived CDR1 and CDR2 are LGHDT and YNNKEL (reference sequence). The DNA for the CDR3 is TGTGCCAGCAGCCAAGCAGCGAGGGCGCAGTATTTT. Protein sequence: CASSQAARAQYF.

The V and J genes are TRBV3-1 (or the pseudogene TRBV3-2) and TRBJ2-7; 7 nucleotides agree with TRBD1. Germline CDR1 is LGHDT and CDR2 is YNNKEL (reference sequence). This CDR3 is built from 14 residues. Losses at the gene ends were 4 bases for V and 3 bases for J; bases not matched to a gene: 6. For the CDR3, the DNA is TGTGCCAGCAGCCCACAGGGGATAAACTACGAGCAGTACTTC. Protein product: CASSPQGINYEQYF.

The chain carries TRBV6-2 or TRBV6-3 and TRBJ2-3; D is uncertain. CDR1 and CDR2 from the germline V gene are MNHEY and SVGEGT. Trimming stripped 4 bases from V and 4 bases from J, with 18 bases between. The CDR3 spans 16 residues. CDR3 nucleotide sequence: TGTGCCAGCAGTTCGACCCCCATTGGGCTGCCAGATACGCAGTATTTT. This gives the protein CASSSTPIGLPDTQYF.

CDR3 sequence reads: CASRGAGALSGNTIYF. In DNA form, the CDR3 reads TGTGCCAGCAGAGGCGCAGGGGCACTCTCTGGAAACACCATATATTTT. The genes are TRBV2 and TRBJ1-3; a weak D match, TRBD1 (6 bases). This CDR3 is built from 16 residues. With 6 bases removed from V and 0 bases from J, the gap between germline ends came to 15 bases. Germline loops: CDR1 SNHLY, CDR2 FYNNEI.

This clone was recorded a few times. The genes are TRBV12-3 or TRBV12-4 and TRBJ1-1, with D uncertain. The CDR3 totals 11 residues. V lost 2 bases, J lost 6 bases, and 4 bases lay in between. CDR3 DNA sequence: TGTGCCAGCAGTTTATTAGCTGAAGCTTTCTTT. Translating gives CASSLLAEAFF.

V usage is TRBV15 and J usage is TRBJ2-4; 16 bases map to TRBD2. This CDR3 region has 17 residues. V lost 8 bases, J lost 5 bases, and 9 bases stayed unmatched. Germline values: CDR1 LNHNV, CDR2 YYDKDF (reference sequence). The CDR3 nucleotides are TGTGCCACCGCCACTCCCGGGACTAGCGGGGGGGAAAACATTCAGTACTTC. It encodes CATATPGTSGGENIQYF.

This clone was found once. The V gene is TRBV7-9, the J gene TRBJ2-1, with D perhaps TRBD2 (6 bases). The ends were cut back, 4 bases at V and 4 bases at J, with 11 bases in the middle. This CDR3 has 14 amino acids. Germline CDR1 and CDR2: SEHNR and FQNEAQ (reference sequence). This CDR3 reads CASSSERVYNEQFF. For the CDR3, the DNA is TGTGCCAGCAGCTCCGAGCGGGTTTACAATGAGCAGTTCTTC. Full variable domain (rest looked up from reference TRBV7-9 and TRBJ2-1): DTGVSQNPRHKITKRGQNVTFRCDPISEHNRLYWYRQTLGQGPEFLTYFQNEAQLEKSRLLSDRFSAERPKGSFSTLEIQRTEQGDSAMYLCASSSERVYNEQFFGPGTRLTVL.

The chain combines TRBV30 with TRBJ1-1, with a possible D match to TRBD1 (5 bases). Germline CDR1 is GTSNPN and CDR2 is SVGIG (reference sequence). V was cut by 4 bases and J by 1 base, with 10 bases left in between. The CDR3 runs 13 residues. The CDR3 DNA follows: TGTGCCTGGATGGCAGGGCCGAACACTGAAGCTTTCTTT. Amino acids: CAWMAGPNTEAFF.

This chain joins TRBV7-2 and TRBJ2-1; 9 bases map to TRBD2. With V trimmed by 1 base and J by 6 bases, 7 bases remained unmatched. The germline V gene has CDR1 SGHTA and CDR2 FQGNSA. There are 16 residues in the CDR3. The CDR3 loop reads CASSLVSSGAGNEQFF. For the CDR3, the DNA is TGTGCCAGCAGCTTAGTCTCTAGCGGGGCTGGCAATGAGCAGTTCTTC.

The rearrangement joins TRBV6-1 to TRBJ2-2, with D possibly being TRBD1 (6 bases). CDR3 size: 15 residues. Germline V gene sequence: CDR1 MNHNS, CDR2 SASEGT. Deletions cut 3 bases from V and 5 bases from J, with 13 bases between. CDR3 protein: CASSEGHLLTGELFF. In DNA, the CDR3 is TGTGCCAGCAGTGAGGGACATCTTTTGACCGGGGAGCTGTTTTTT.

In nucleotides, the CDR3 is TGTGCCAGCAGTTCCACCGGTCGCGAGCAGTACTTC. Translation gives CASSSTGREQYF. V gene TRBV12-3 or TRBV12-4 combines with J gene TRBJ2-7; D not certain. The CDR3 spans 12 residues. The V gene lost 4 bases and the J gene lost 6 bases, with 10 bases spanning the gap.